Listed below are T cell receptor beta chains from one sample, sequenced in a study of metastatic and nonmetastatic thyroid tumors. Using MiXCR, TCRdb re-called clones from the PCR reads. The table records 15,000 to 20,000 clones, roughly 24% of them present only once. Sequencing was carried out using adjacent normal tissue. These receptors were taken from a female donor with papillary thyroid cancer or a benign thyroid nodule (not recorded which). Some clones in this sample may be carry-over from other donors' samples. CDR3s include the opening cysteine and the closing phenylalanine or tryptophan. The D gene is left open where the match is weak. Rows give clone size only sometimes, using once, few, many, or a class for an expanded clone.

d_call: TRBD2
v_call: TRBV2
j_call: TRBJ2-7
clone_size: few
cdr3_aa: CANSPGLADYEQYF
cdr3_nt: TGTGCCAACTCTCCGGGACTAGCCGACTACGAGCAGTACTTC

d_call: .
v_call: TRBV6-1
j_call: TRBJ2-7
clone_size: many
cdr3_aa: CASSPGLAAYEQYF
cdr3_nt: TGTGCCAGCAGTCCGGGACTTGCAGCCTACGAGCAGTACTTC

d_call: .
v_call: TRBV20-1
j_call: TRBJ1-2
clone_size: .
cdr3_aa: CSASGREKGYTF
cdr3_nt: TGCAGTGCTAGTGGCAGGGAAAAGGGCTACACCTTC

d_call: .
v_call: TRBV19
j_call: TRBJ2-2
clone_size: few
cdr3_aa: CASSIFNGELFF
cdr3_nt: TGTGCCAGTAGTATATTCAACGGGGAGCTGTTTTTT

d_call: TRBD1
v_call: TRBV28
j_call: TRBJ1-6
clone_size: few
cdr3_aa: CAIRDSYYSPLHF
cdr3_nt: TGTGCCATTAGGGACAGTTACTATTCACCCCTCCACTTT

d_call: .
v_call: TRBV24-1
j_call: TRBJ1-6
clone_size: .
cdr3_aa: CATYLRGGKAYNSPLHF
cdr3_nt: TGTGCCACCTATCTGAGGGGGGGAAAGGCCTATAATTCACCCCTCCACTTT

d_call: .
v_call: TRBV6-1
j_call: TRBJ1-5
clone_size: few
cdr3_aa: CASSDTGVPQPQHF
cdr3_nt: TGTGCCAGCAGCGACACAGGCGTCCCCCAGCCCCAGCATTTT

d_call: .
v_call: TRBV5-1
j_call: TRBJ2-5
clone_size: .
cdr3_aa: CASSLDRVQETQYF
cdr3_nt: TGCGCCAGCAGCTTGGACAGGGTTCAAGAGACCCAGTACTTC

d_call: TRBD1
v_call: TRBV29-1
j_call: TRBJ1-2
clone_size: .
cdr3_aa: CSVEEAGGYGYTF
cdr3_nt: TGCAGCGTTGAAGAGGCAGGGGGTTATGGCTACACCTTC

d_call: .
v_call: TRBV4-1
j_call: TRBJ1-5
clone_size: .
cdr3_aa: CASSQDPIGLNQPQHF
cdr3_nt: TGCGCCAGCAGCCAAGATCCTATAGGCCTCAATCAGCCCCAGCATTTT

d_call: .
v_call: TRBV11-2
j_call: TRBJ1-2
clone_size: few
cdr3_aa: CASSLDSAPAYGYTF
cdr3_nt: TGTGCCAGCAGCTTGGACAGCGCTCCAGCCTATGGCTACACCTTC

d_call: TRBD1
v_call: TRBV6-1
j_call: TRBJ2-7
clone_size: .
cdr3_aa: CASVDATGEHWYEQYF
cdr3_nt: TGTGCCAGCGTAGATGCCACAGGGGAACACTGGTACGAGCAGTACTTC